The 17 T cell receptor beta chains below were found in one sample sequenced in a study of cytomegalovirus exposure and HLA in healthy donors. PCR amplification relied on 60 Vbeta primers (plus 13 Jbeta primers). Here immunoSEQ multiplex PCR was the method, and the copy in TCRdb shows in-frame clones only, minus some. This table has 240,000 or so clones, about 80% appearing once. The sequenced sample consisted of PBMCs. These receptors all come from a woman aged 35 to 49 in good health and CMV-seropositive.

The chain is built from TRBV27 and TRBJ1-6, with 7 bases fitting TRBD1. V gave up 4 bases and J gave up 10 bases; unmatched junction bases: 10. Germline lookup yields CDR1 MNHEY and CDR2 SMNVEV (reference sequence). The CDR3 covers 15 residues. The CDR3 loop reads CASSSSTGIGSPLHF. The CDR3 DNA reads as TGTGCCAGCAGTTCCTCGACAGGGATTGGCTCACCCCTCCACTTT.

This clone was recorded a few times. The CDR3 protein is CASSRTGGGEKLFF. CDR3 bases: TGTGCCAGCAGCCGGACAGGGGGCGGTGAAAAACTGTTTTTT. The J gene is TRBJ1-4, the V gene TRBV7-9; 11 nucleotides align to TRBD1. CDR1 SEHNR and CDR2 FQNEAQ come from the germline V gene (reference sequence). The J segment lost 7 bases and the V segment lost 5 bases, leaving 3 bases of the junction unmatched. The CDR3 length is 14 residues.

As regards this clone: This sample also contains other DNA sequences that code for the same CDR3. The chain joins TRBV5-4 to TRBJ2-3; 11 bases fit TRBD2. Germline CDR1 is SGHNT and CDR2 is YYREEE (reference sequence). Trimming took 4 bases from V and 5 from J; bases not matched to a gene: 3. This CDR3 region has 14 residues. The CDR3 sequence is CASSAGLAGDTQYF. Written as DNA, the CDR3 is TGTGCCAGCAGCGCCGGACTAGCGGGAGATACGCAGTATTTT. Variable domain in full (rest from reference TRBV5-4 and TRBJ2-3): ETGVTQSPTHLIKTRGQQVTLRCSSQSGHNTVSWYQQALGQGPQFIFQYYREEENGRGNFPPRFSGLQFPNYSSELNVNALELDDSALYLCASSAGLAGDTQYFGPGTRLTVL.

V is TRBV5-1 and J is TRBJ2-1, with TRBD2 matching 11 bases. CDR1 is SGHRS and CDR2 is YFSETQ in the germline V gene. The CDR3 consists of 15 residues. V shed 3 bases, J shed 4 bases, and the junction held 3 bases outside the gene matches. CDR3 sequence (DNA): TGCGCCAGCAGCTCGGGGACTAGCGGATACAATGAGCAGTTCTTC. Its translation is CASSSGTSGYNEQFF.

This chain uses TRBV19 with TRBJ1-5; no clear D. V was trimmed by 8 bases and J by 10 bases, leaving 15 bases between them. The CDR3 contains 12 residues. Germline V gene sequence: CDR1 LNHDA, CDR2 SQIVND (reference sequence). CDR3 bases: TGTGCCAGTCGAGATCTTACGGGACCCCAGCATTTT. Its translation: CASRDLTGPQHF.

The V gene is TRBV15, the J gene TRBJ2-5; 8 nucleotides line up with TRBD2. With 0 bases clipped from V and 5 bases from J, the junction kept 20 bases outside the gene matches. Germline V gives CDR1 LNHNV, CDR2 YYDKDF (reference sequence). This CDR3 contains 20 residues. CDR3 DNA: TGTGCCACCAGCAGAGATCCTGGCGTGGGGCTAGCGGGCAGGGAGGAGACCCAGTACTTC. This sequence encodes CATSRDPGVGLAGREETQYF.

CDR3 sequence reads: CASSPGVGEQYF. CDR3 sequence (DNA): TGTGCCAGCAGTCCAGGGGTCGGGGAGCAGTACTTC. This chain uses TRBV7-9 with TRBJ2-7; weak D call: TRBD1 (6 bases). Deletions cut 6 bases from V and 7 bases from J, with 13 bases between. This CDR3 is 12 amino acids long. CDR1 SEHNR and CDR2 FQNEAQ come from the germline V gene (reference sequence).

CDR3 in DNA: TGTGCCAGCAGCTTGATACAGGGTAGCACAGATACGCAGTATTTT. Residues: CASSLIQGSTDTQYF. The chain is built from TRBV7-9 and TRBJ2-3; tentative D call: TRBD1 (6 bases). The germline CDR1 and CDR2 sequences are SEHNR and FQNEAQ (reference sequence). The CDR3 runs to 15 residues. V was pared by 3 bases and J by 0 bases, with 10 bases between.

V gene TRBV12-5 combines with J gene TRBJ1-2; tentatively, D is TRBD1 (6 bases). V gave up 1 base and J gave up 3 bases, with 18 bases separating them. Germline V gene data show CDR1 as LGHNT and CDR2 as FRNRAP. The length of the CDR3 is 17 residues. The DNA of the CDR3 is TGTGCTAGTGGTTTGGAGGCCCCAAACAGGGCCGACTATGGCTACACCTTC. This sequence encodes CASGLEAPNRADYGYTF.

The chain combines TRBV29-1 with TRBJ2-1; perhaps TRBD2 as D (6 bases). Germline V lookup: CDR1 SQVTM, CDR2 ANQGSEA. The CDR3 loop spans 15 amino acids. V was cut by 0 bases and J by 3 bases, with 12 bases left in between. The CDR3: CSVEDPIAVYNEQFF. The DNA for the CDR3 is TGCAGCGTTGAAGATCCGATAGCGGTCTACAATGAGCAGTTCTTC.

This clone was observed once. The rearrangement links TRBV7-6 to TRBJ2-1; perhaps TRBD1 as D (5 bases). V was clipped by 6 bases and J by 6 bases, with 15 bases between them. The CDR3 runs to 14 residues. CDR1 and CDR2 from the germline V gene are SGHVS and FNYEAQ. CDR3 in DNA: TGTGCCAGCAGTTGGGGCTATTCCACCAATGAGCAGTTCTTC. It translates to CASSWGYSTNEQFF.

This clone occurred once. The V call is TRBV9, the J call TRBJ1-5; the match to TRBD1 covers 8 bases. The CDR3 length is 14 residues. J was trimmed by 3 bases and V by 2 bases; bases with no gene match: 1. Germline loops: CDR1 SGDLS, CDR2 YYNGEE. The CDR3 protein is CASSVTGDNQPQHF. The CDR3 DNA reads TGTGCCAGCAGCGTGACAGGGGACAATCAGCCCCAGCATTTT.

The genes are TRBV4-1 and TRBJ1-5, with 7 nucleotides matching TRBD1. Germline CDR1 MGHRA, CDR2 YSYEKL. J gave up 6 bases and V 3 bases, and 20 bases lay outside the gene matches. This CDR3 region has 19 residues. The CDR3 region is CASSHPPGLGRGPTQPQHF. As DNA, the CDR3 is TGCGCCAGCAGCCATCCCCCTGGCCTCGGAAGGGGGCCGACTCAGCCCCAGCATTTT.

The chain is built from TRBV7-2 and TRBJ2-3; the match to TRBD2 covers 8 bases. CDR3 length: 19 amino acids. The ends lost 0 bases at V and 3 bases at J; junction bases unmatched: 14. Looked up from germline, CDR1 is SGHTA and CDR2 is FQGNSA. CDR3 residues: CASSLAWGGGLAGTDTQYF. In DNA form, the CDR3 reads TGTGCCAGCAGCTTAGCCTGGGGGGGAGGGCTAGCGGGTACAGATACGCAGTATTTT.

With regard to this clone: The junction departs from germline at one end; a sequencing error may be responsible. The DNA of the CDR3 is TGTTCCAGCAGCTCCGGGACAGGGGCCGGGGAGACCCAGTACTTC. Translation gives CSSSSGTGAGETQYF. V is TRBV7-9 and J is TRBJ2-5; 10 nucleotides agree with TRBD1. Germline V gives CDR1 SEHNR, CDR2 FQNEAQ (reference sequence). The CDR3 has 15 amino acids.

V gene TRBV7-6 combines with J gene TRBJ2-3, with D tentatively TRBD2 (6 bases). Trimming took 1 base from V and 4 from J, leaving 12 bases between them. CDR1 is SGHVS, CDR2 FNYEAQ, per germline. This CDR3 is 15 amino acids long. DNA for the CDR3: TGTGCCAGCAGCTTAGGGGGGGTTCTCGCAGATACGCAGTATTTT. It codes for CASSLGGVLADTQYF. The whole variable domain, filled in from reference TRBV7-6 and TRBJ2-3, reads GAGVSQSPRYKVTKRGQDVALRCDPISGHVSLYWYRQALGQGPEFLTYFNYEAQQDKSGLPNDRFSAERPEGSISTLTIQRTEQRDSAMYRCASSLGGVLADTQYFGPGTRLTVL.

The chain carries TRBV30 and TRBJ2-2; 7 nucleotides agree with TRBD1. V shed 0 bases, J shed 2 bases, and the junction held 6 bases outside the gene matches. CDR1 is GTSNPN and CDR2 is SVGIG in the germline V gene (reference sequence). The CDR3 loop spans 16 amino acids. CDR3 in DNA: TGTGCCTGGAGTGTCCTTACAGGGGTTAACACCGGGGAGCTGTTTTTT. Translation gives CAWSVLTGVNTGELFF.